This note documents a single T cell receptor beta chain sequence. These data originate in a study of blood T cell repertoires in COVID-19. V was trimmed by 4 bases and J by 4 bases, leaving 11 bases between them. The CDR3 loop spans 14 amino acids. The germline V gene has CDR1 SNHLY and CDR2 FYNNEI. Assay used: immunoSEQ multiplex PCR; TCRdb lists only in-frame clones, some missing. The sample comprises 250,000 to 350,000 clones, approximately 88% of which are singletons, and just under 7% rests with the top ten. The chain is built from TRBV2 and TRBJ1-5; D is ambiguous. This receptor was identified in a woman in her thirties who had recovered from COVID-19. Sample: peripheral blood. This CDR3 is CASSVEEYNQPQHF. The DNA of the CDR3 is TGTGCCAGCAGTGTCGAAGAGTATAATCAGCCCCAGCATTTT.